The table lists the clone carrying this TCR beta chain with many counts. Its antigen is unidentified. This record belongs to a study of human T cells and chemical hapten exposure. Stated time point: pre-sensitization, week 0. Indicated treatment: therapeutic diphenylcyclopropenone sensitization with weekly scalp DPC. In TCRdb, the RACE reads were re-called with MiXCR into one record per CDR3 protein. This table holds 85,000 to 120,000 distinct CDR3 sequences, 9.5% to 15% found once. V shed 8 bases and J shed 0 bases, with 10 bases lying between them. Germline CDR1 is SQVTM and CDR2 is ANQGSEA. The CDR3 totals 12 residues. Whole-study findings and limits: Compared with pre-sensitization or healthy control sets, expanded TCRs clustered more.

The sequence derives from a woman in her forties or fifties with alopecia areata. Some clones in this sample may be carry-over from other donors' samples. The rearrangement uses TRBV29-1 and TRBJ1-1; a possible D gene is TRBD1 (6 bases). The input for sequencing was whole blood, taken in connection with sensitization to the hapten diphenylcyclopropenone (DPC). The CDR3 spells CSTKGVNTEAFF. The CDR3 DNA is TGCAGCACAAAGGGGGTGAACACTGAAGCTTTCTTT.